This T cell receptor (beta chain) emerged from a study of control samples from healthy donors and cancer patients (dated by TCRdb to the early 2020s). Library preparation was by the immunoSEQ multiplex PCR assay. TCRdb mirrors the immuneACCESS table, restricted to in-frame sequences. Some clones are absent from its copies; in checked studies, under half trace to an unresolved V gene, and the reason for the others is unknown. This sample has some 79,000 clones in its table, and 93% of those were observed once. The ten largest account for over 1% of the sample. With regard to this clone: Its antigen remains undetermined. Qualities for individual bases were not recorded, and no much larger clone is one base off.

As encoded in the germline V gene (reference sequence), CDR1 is SEHNR while CDR2 is FQNEAQ. Trimming leaves V shorter by 4 bases and J shorter by 1 base, with the junction holding 7 bases beyond the gene matches. The CDR3 measures 16 amino acids from cysteine to phenylalanine. The retained sequence is limited to the CDR3, 48 bases, with the frame set at the first base. This TCR came from a woman in her 40s with lung cancer. Here the chain combines TRBV7-9 and TRBJ2-3, and TRBD1 aligns with 8 junction nucleotides. Sequencing was carried out using PBMCs. CDR3 reads: CASSSQGAGGTDTQYF. Here is the DNA: TGTGCCAGCAGCTCGCAGGGGGCTGGTGGCACAGATACGCAGTATTTT.